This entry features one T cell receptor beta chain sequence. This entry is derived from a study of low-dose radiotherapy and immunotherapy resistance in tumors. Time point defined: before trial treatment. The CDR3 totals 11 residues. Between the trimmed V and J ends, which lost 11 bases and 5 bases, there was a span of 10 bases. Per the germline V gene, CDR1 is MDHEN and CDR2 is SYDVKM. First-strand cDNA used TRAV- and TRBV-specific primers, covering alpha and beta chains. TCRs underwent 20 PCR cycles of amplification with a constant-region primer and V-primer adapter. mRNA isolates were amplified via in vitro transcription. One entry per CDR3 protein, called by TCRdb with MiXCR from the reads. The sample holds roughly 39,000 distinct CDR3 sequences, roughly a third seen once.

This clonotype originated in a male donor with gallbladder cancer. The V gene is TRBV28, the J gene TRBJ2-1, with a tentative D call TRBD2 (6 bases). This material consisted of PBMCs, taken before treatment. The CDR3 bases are TGTGCCGCGTCGGGGGACAATGAGCAGTTCTTC. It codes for CAASGDNEQFF.